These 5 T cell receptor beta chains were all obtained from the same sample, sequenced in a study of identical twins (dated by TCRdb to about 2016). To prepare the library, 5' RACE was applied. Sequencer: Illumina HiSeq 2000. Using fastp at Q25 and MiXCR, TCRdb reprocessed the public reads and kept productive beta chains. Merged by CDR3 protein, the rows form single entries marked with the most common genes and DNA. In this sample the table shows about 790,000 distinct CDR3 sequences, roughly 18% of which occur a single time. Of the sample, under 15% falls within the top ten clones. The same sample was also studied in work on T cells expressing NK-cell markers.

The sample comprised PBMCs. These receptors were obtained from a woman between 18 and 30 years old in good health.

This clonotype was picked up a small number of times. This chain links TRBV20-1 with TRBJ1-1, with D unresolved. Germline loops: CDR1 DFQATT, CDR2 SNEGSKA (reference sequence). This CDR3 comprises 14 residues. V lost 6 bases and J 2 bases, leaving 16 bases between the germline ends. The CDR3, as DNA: TGCAGTGCCCTATTCCCCCGGGGTAACACTGAAGCTTTCTTT. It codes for CSALFPRGNTEAFF.

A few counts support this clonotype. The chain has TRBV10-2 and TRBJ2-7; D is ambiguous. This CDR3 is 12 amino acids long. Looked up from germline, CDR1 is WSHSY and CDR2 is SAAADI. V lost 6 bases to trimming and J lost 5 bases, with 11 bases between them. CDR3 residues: CASRSGTDEQYF. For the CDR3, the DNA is TGCGCCAGCAGGTCGGGTACGGACGAGCAGTACTTC.

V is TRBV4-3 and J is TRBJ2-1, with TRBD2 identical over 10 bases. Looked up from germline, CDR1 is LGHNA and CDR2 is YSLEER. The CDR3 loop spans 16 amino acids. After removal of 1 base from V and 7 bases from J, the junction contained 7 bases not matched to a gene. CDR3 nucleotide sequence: TGCGCCAGCAGCCAAGGTATAGCGGGAGGAGTGAATGAGCAGTTCTTC. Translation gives CASSQGIAGGVNEQFF.

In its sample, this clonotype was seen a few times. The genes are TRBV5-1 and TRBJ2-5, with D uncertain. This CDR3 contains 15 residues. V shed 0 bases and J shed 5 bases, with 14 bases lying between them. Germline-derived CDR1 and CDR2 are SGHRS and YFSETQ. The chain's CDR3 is CASSLGGDYTETQYF. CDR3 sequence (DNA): TGCGCCAGCAGCTTGGGAGGAGATTATACTGAGACCCAGTACTTC.

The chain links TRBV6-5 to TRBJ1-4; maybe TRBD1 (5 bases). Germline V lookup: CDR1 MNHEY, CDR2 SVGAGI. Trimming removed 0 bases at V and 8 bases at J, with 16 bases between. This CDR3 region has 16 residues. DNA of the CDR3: TGTGCCAGCAGTTACTCGAGAGGGCAGGGCGGGGAAAAACTGTTTTTT. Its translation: CASSYSRGQGGEKLFF.